The present entry profiles one T cell receptor beta chain with its context. Its target is not known. The PCR contained 60 Vbeta and 13 Jbeta primers. Only in-frame clones appear in the TCRdb table, and some are missing; sequencing was by immunoSEQ multiplex PCR. The table lists fewer than 90,000 clones, more than 75% of them singletons. The CDR3 runs to 14 residues. The junction had 4 bases not matched to a gene; V was cut back by 6 bases and J by 2 bases. Germline V gene data show CDR1 as ENHRY and CDR2 as SYGVKD. These data belong to a study of cytomegalovirus exposure and HLA in healthy donors. About the study: Genotyping of 400 or so donors showed that over 65% belonged to the Caucasian-associated ancestry cluster. Whole-study findings and limits: Earlier analysis yielded a pattern in which most TCR beta V segments were productive about 90% or about 30% of the time. On later analysis, the bulk of CMV-associated TCR beta chains appeared to be HLA-restricted. Excluded: some indistinguishable V segments such as TRBV6-2 and TRBV6-3.

The V and J genes are TRBV10-3 and TRBJ2-7; 10 nucleotides align to TRBD2. The TCR sequence derives from a woman between 35 and 50 years old in good health and CMV-seropositive. What was sequenced was PBMCs. CDR3 nucleotide sequence: TGTGCCATCAGGGAAGCGGGGGGGGCCTACGAGCAGTACTTC. Its protein is CAIREAGGAYEQYF.